This T cell receptor (beta chain) was obtained from a study of identical twins. Regarding the study as a whole: There were fewer insertions in abundant cord blood beta clonotypes, but memory repertoires showed no such pattern. Analyses based on zero insertions could be partly confounded by invariant MAIT and iNKT cells. Out-of-frame beta chain sequences displayed weaker excess sharing between twins.

Regarding this clonotype: What it binds is unknown.

Healthy Caucasians were all of the donors. The CDR3 consists of 14 residues. V was cut by 0 bases and J by 7 bases, with 10 bases left in between. CDR1 and CDR2 from the germline V gene are MNHEY and SMNVEV (reference sequence). In TCRdb, the 5' RACE reads were re-called with MiXCR into one record per CDR3 protein. The table lists some 1,600,000 distinct CDR3 sequences, under 35% of them singletons, with less than 0.35% in the top ten. The chain couples TRBV27 to TRBJ1-5, with D hard to call. The receptor was derived from a newborn girl in good health. The sequenced sample consisted of cord blood. This chain's CDR3 is CASSLSGVAQPQHF. The CDR3 DNA is TGTGCCAGCAGTTTATCGGGAGTCGCCCAGCCCCAGCATTTT.